These 23 T cell receptor beta chains were sequenced from one sample in a study of blood T cells in healthy people across ages. Sample-barcoded 5' priming and a J-beta primer mix drove a second PCR of about 6 to 12 cycles. TCRdb passed the 5' RACE reads through MiXCR, listing each CDR3 protein once. The data show around 1.5 million distinct CDR3 sequences, with around 55% seen just once and about 6.7% held by the top ten. The sample consisted of blood. The receptors shown here come from a man between 18 and 29 years old in good health.

This CDR3 is CASSPTSDRGHEQFF. CDR3 sequence (DNA): TGTGCCAGCAGCCCCACCTCTGACAGGGGACATGAGCAGTTCTTC. The V gene is TRBV7-9, the J gene TRBJ2-1; TRBD1 aligns across 8 bases. The V gene end was trimmed by 5 bases and the J gene end by 8 bases; junction bases not matched to a gene: 11. The CDR3 is 15 residues long. The germline gives CDR1 SEHNR, CDR2 FQNEAQ (reference sequence).

This clonotype was seen only a few times. The J gene is TRBJ2-7, the V gene TRBV11-2, with D unclear. With the DNA end fitting TRBJ2-5 better, the J assignment may be wrong. The CDR3 length is 15 residues. Germline V lookup: CDR1 SGHAT, CDR2 FQNNGV. The CDR3 DNA follows: TGTGCCAGCAGCGTAACTTACGCCAGTTTAGAGACCCAGTACTTC. The encoded protein is CASSVTYASLETQYF.

The V gene is TRBV6-5, the J gene TRBJ2-7; maybe TRBD2 (5 bases). V was cut by 0 bases and J by 4 bases, with 16 bases left in between. Germline V gives CDR1 MNHEY, CDR2 SVGAGI. The CDR3 loop spans 16 amino acids. CDR3 loop: CASSYSSGSRMYEQYF. The CDR3 nucleotides are TGTGCCAGCAGTTACTCCTCGGGAAGTAGGATGTACGAGCAGTACTTC.

On this clonotype itself: The junction departs from the called germline gene at one end, perhaps through a read error. This chain connects TRBV5-1 to TRBJ2-1; D unresolved. CDR1 and CDR2 from the germline V gene are SGHRS and YFSETQ. The CDR3 has 12 amino acids. DNA for the CDR3: TGCGCCAGCAGGTTGGGATTCGGCGAGCAGTTCTTC. Translated, it gives CASRLGFGEQFF.

This clonotype appeared many times. The chain carries TRBV29-1 and TRBJ2-3; D is undetermined. V lost 4 bases, J lost 2 bases, and 10 bases lay in between. The CDR3 is made up of 13 amino acids. The V gene's germline CDR1 is SQVTM and CDR2 ANQGSEA. CDR3 in amino acids: CSVGGRATDTQYF. In nucleotides, the CDR3 is TGCAGCGTTGGGGGTCGAGCCACAGATACGCAGTATTTT.

This clonotype was found a few times. This chain uses TRBV11-2 with TRBJ2-7; no reliable D call. Trimming shortened V by 3 bases and J by 1 base, and 13 bases separated the two germline ends. CDR3 length: 15 residues. Germline V gene data show CDR1 as SGHAT and CDR2 as FQNNGV. The CDR3 coding sequence is TGTGCCAGCAGCTTCCCCGTGACATCATCCTACGAGCAGTACTTC. It translates to CASSFPVTSSYEQYF.

The CDR3 nucleotides read TGCGCCAGCAGCCAAACGCAAAGGGCAGGACTAGCGGGAGGCGAGCAGTACTTC. Protein product: CASSQTQRAGLAGGEQYF. The gene calls are TRBV4-1 and TRBJ2-4, with 14 bases that match TRBD2. TRBJ2-7 matches the DNA end more closely, so the J call is doubtful. Germline values: CDR1 MGHRA, CDR2 YSYEKL. This CDR3 is 18 amino acids long.

The chain employs TRBV6-5 and TRBJ2-3; possible D gene TRBD2, 6 bases. The CDR3 spans 16 residues. V lost 7 bases and J lost 2, with 19 bases in between. The germline CDR1 and CDR2 sequences are MNHEY and SVGAGI. The CDR3 loop is CASTPEAGSSTDTQYF. In DNA, the CDR3 is TGTGCCAGCACTCCGGAGGCGGGATCCTCCACAGATACGCAGTATTTT.

The J gene is TRBJ2-1, the V gene TRBV15; 7 bases line up with TRBD1. CDR1 LNHNV and CDR2 YYDKDF come from the germline V gene (reference sequence). The CDR3 runs 13 residues. V was clipped by 8 bases and J by 4 bases; unmatched bases: 5. CDR3 nucleotide sequence: TGTGCCACCGCCCGGGACAGTTACAATGAGCAGTTCTTC. Translated, it gives CATARDSYNEQFF.

The chain links TRBV10-3 to TRBJ2-3, with 8 bases aligning to TRBD1. CDR1 ENHRY and CDR2 SYGVKD come from the germline V gene. J was trimmed by 4 bases and V by 1 base; bases with no gene match: 7. This CDR3 spans 16 amino acids. The CDR3 reads CAISELGRGLSDTQYF. CDR3 nucleotides: TGTGCCATCAGTGAGTTAGGCAGGGGGCTCTCAGATACGCAGTATTTT.

This chain connects TRBV27 to TRBJ1-1, with D unresolved. Germline CDR1 and CDR2: MNHEY and SMNVEV (reference sequence). The CDR3 extends over 16 amino acids. V lost 7 bases, J lost 1 base, and 19 bases lay in between. CDR3 DNA: TGTGCCAGCATCGCACTCGGGCCAAGAGGGAACACTGAAGCTTTCTTT. This encodes CASIALGPRGNTEAFF.

This clonotype occurred once. The chain has TRBV7-2 and TRBJ2-1; D uncertain. V was trimmed by 5 bases and J by 6 bases, leaving 11 bases between them. The CDR3 sequence is 13 residues long. From germline, CDR1 is SGHTA and CDR2 FQGNSA. In DNA, the CDR3 is TGTGCCAGCAGCGTAGTAGCCTTCAATGAGCAGTTCTTC. It is translated as CASSVVAFNEQFF.

The chain couples TRBV6-1 to TRBJ2-3; no firm D call. The germline V gene encodes CDR1 MNHNS and CDR2 SASEGT. This CDR3 is 13 amino acids long. V was trimmed by 2 bases and J by 2 bases, leaving 5 bases between them. CDR3: CASSESFTDTQYF. The CDR3 nucleotides read TGTGCCAGCAGTGAATCCTTCACAGATACGCAGTATTTT.

This clonotype has only one observation. Germline and junction disagree at one end, which may indicate a read error. The rearrangement joins TRBV27 to TRBJ2-2, with 7 bases aligning to TRBD1. The CDR3 runs to 14 residues. Germline V gene lookup returns CDR1 MNHEY and CDR2 SMNVEV (reference sequence). The CDR3 nucleotides are TGTGCCAGCAACAAACAAGGGGGCACCAGGGAGCTGTTTTTT. Its protein product is CASNKQGGTRELFF.

This clonotype turned up a few times. The chain joins TRBV4-2 to TRBJ1-4; D remains unclear. Trimming stripped 8 bases from V and 7 bases from J, with 8 bases between. Per germline, CDR1 LGHNA and CDR2 YNFKEQ. The CDR3 is 11 amino acids. CDR3 amino acids: CASWRREKLFF. CDR3 DNA: TGTGCCAGCTGGAGACGTGAAAAACTGTTTTTT.

The rearrangement uses TRBV7-2 and TRBJ1-1; 9 bases map to TRBD1. Germline-derived CDR1 and CDR2 are SGHTA and FQGNSA. The CDR3 has 15 residues. V lost 5 bases, J lost 5 bases, and 9 bases stayed unmatched. CDR3 loop: CASSLRTGDITEAFF. The DNA of the CDR3 is TGTGCCAGCAGCCTCAGGACAGGGGATATTACTGAAGCTTTCTTT.

As to this clonotype: An end of the junction differs from the germline gene, which may be a read error. The chain carries TRBV27 and TRBJ2-7; D might be TRBD1 (5 bases). This CDR3 region has 13 residues. Germline lookup yields CDR1 MNHEY and CDR2 SMNVEV (reference sequence). The DNA of the CDR3 is TGTGTCAGCAGTTACACAGGTACCTACGAGCAGTACTTC. Residues: CVSSYTGTYEQYF.

The chain recombines TRBV20-1 with TRBJ2-4; tentative D call: TRBD1 (5 bases). The CDR3 totals 15 residues. The V gene lost 5 bases and the J gene lost 1 base, with 15 bases spanning the gap. Per germline, CDR1 DFQATT and CDR2 SNEGSKA (reference sequence). CDR3 loop: CSAYPAGQAKNIQYF. As DNA, the CDR3 is TGCAGTGCTTATCCCGCAGGGCAGGCCAAAAACATTCAGTACTTC.

The V call is TRBV5-1, the J call TRBJ1-2; D not resolved. V was pared by 4 bases and J by 4 bases, with 26 bases between. CDR1 is SGHRS and CDR2 is YFSETQ in the germline V gene. The CDR3 totals 18 residues. The CDR3 DNA reads TGCGCCAGCAGCCTACTACTAAACCTCCGGGATTTATCCTATGGCTACACCTTC. Its protein is CASSLLLNLRDLSYGYTF.

This sequence joins TRBV27 and TRBJ2-7; D remains ambiguous. V was trimmed by 6 bases and J by 0 bases, leaving 9 bases between them. CDR3 size: 13 residues. The V gene's germline CDR1 is MNHEY and CDR2 SMNVEV (reference sequence). The CDR3 nucleotides are TGTGCCAGCAGCTGGGGTCTCTCCTACGAGCAGTACTTC. Its protein product is CASSWGLSYEQYF.

The V call is TRBV2, the J call TRBJ1-6; TRBD1 matches 9 bases. After removal of 8 bases from V and 10 bases from J, the junction contained 15 bases not matched to a gene. Germline V gene lookup returns CDR1 SNHLY and CDR2 FYNNEI. There are 16 residues in the CDR3. The CDR3 spells CASRDREFIGGSPLHF. CDR3 in DNA: TGTGCCAGCCGGGACAGGGAGTTCATCGGCGGCTCACCCCTCCACTTT.

This clonotype was detected a few times. The chain has TRBV27 and TRBJ1-2; D call uncertain. The CDR3 loop spans 12 amino acids. The germline V gene encodes CDR1 MNHEY and CDR2 SMNVEV (reference sequence). V was clipped by 3 bases and J by 8 bases, with 10 bases between them. The CDR3 bases are TGTGCCAGCAGTTTTTCGGGTCAGGGCTACACCTTC. It translates to CASSFSGQGYTF.

V and J are TRBV25-1 and TRBJ2-5; tentatively, D is TRBD1 or TRBD2 (5 bases each). This CDR3 is built from 16 residues. The germline V gene encodes CDR1 MGHDK and CDR2 SYGVNS. V shed 5 bases and J shed 4 bases, with 20 bases lying between them. CDR3 residues: CASSPNGAGSRETQYF. CDR3 DNA sequence: TGTGCCAGCAGTCCCAACGGGGCAGGGAGTAGAGAGACCCAGTACTTC.